The 10 T cell receptor beta chains below come from one sample, sequenced in a study of CD4 T cells in relation to SARS-CoV-2 and coronaviruses. The unexposed donors gave CD4+ T cells in 2011-2018, prior to COVID-19. The cells were cultured for 9 to 11 days before CD4+ T cells were isolated. No antigens are known for them. Sequenced by immunoSEQ multiplex PCR; TCRdb stores in-frame clones only, minus some. The sample has roughly 18,000 clones, about 72% seen once. Specimen: CD4+ T cells from PBMCs, cultured in vitro. These receptors were taken from a human donor in good health.

J is TRBJ1-1 and V is TRBV6-5, with 11 nucleotides matching TRBD1. CDR3 length equals 12 residues. Trimming at V came to 6 bases and at J to 10 bases, leaving 4 bases not matched to a gene. Germline CDR1 is MNHEY and CDR2 is SVGAGI. The CDR3 sequence is CASRGQGVSAFF. In DNA form, the CDR3 reads TGTGCCAGCAGGGGACAGGGGGTTTCAGCTTTCTTT.

The rearrangement joins TRBV18 to TRBJ1-3; possible D gene TRBD1, 5 bases. CDR1 is KGHSH and CDR2 is LQKENI in the germline V gene. Trimming shortened V by 5 bases and J by 0 bases, and 8 bases separated the two germline ends. The CDR3 is made up of 14 amino acids. The CDR3 loop is CASSTDSSGNTIYF. The CDR3 nucleotides read TGTGCCAGCTCAACAGACAGCTCTGGAAACACCATATATTTT. Variable domain in full (rest from reference TRBV18 and TRBJ1-3): NAGVMQNPRHLVRRRGQEARLRCSPMKGHSHVYWYRQLPEEGLKFMVYLQKENIIDESGMPKERFSAEFPKEGPSILRIQQVVRGDSAAYFCASSTDSSGNTIYFGEGSWLTVV.

This clone was seen a few times. The CDR3 loop reads CSVVVRAKNTEAFF. CDR3 nucleotides: TGCAGCGTTGTTGTCCGGGCGAAGAACACTGAAGCTTTCTTT. The V call is TRBV29-1, the J call TRBJ1-1; D not resolved. Trimming stripped 4 bases from V and 1 base from J, with 13 bases between. This CDR3 contains 14 residues. Germline values: CDR1 SQVTM, CDR2 ANQGSEA.

This clone was picked up a small number of times. The rearrangement uses TRBV18 and TRBJ1-3, with 8 bases aligning to TRBD1. This CDR3 region has 17 residues. The junction had 7 bases not matched to a gene; V was cut back by 3 bases and J by 0 bases. The germline CDR1 and CDR2 sequences are KGHSH and LQKENI. The CDR3 DNA reads TGTGCCAGCTCACCTCGGGGACAGGCCGGCTCTGGAAACACCATATATTTT. Translation: CASSPRGQAGSGNTIYF.

This clone turned up a few times. This chain links TRBV4-2 with TRBJ2-1, with D possibly called TRBD1 or TRBD2 (6 bases each). Germline V gene data show CDR1 as LGHNA and CDR2 as YNFKEQ. The CDR3 length is 18 residues. V shed 1 base and J shed 6 bases, with 22 bases lying between them. CDR3 protein: CASSQVPRGRVGANEQFF. The CDR3 bases are TGTGCCAGCAGCCAAGTTCCCCGGGGGCGGGTTGGAGCCAATGAGCAGTTCTTC.

The chain links TRBV7-9 to TRBJ2-7, with D possibly being TRBD1 or TRBD2 (5 bases each). Germline CDR1 is SEHNR and CDR2 is FQNEAQ (reference sequence). CDR3 length: 13 residues. Trimming removed 3 bases at V and 6 bases at J, with 12 bases between. The CDR3 spells CASSFKGRSEQYF. DNA of the CDR3: TGTGCCAGCAGCTTTAAGGGACGGAGCGAGCAGTACTTC.

V is TRBV28 and J is TRBJ1-1, with D unresolved. Looked up from germline, CDR1 is MDHEN and CDR2 is SYDVKM. This CDR3 spans 17 amino acids. Trimming removed 7 bases at V and 0 bases at J, with 21 bases between. CDR3 DNA: TGTGCCAGCACACCCCCCGGTCGGGGATTAATGAACACTGAAGCTTTCTTT. Encoded protein: CASTPPGRGLMNTEAFF.

CDR3 sequence reads: CATRLRDYGYTF. The DNA of the CDR3 is TGTGCCACGCGCCTCAGGGACTATGGCTACACCTTC. V gene TRBV28 combines with J gene TRBJ1-2; D possibly corresponds to TRBD1 (5 bases). The germline CDR1 and CDR2 sequences are MDHEN and SYDVKM. The CDR3 totals 12 residues. The V and J ends lost 10 bases and 3 bases respectively, with 12 bases between them.

This clone appeared a single time. The V and J genes are TRBV5-1 and TRBJ2-3; maybe TRBD2 (6 bases). Germline CDR1 reads SGHRS; CDR2 reads YFSETQ. Trimming removed 3 bases at V and 3 bases at J, with 17 bases between. The CDR3 totals 16 residues. CDR3 coding DNA: TGCGCCAGCAGCTGGAGGGAGAGTGCGGTAACAGATACGCAGTATTTT. This sequence encodes CASSWRESAVTDTQYF.

The gene calls are TRBV29-1 and TRBJ2-7, with 9 bases aligning to TRBD2. In germline, CDR1 is SQVTM, CDR2 ANQGSEA. Trimming removed 4 bases from V and 0 bases from J; junction bases left unmatched: 7. This CDR3 comprises 15 residues. The CDR3 DNA follows: TGCAGCGTTGGTCCTAGCGGGGCTAGCTCCTACGAGCAGTACTTC. This translates into CSVGPSGASSYEQYF.